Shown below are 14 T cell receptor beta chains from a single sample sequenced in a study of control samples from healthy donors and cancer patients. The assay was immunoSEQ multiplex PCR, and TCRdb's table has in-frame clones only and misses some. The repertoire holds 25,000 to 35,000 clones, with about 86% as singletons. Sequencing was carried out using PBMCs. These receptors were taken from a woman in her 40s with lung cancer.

The CDR3 nucleotides are TGTGCCAGCAGCCCCGGGACAGGGGCAGGAAACACCATATATTTT. Encoded protein: CASSPGTGAGNTIYF. The chain links TRBV3-1 (or the pseudogene TRBV3-2) to TRBJ1-3, with TRBD1 identical over 10 bases. Germline lookup yields CDR1 LGHDT and CDR2 YNNKEL (reference sequence). The CDR3 sequence is 15 residues long. The V and J ends lost 4 bases and 4 bases, in that order; junction bases with no gene match: 4.

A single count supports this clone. The CDR3: CASSLVAITGEKQYF. The DNA for the CDR3 is TGTGCCAGCAGCTTAGTTGCCATCACGGGAGAGAAGCAGTACTTC. The chain carries TRBV11-3 and TRBJ2-7; possible D gene TRBD2, 6 bases. CDR3 size: 15 residues. Germline V gene lookup returns CDR1 SGHNT and CDR2 YENEEA. Trimming stripped 1 base from V and 8 bases from J, with 18 bases between. Using reference TRBV11-3 and TRBJ2-7 for the parts outside the CDR3, the full variable domain is EAGVVQSPRYKIIEKKQPVAFWCNPISGHNTLYWYLQNLGQGPELLIRYENEEAVDDSQLPKDRFSAERLKGVDSTLKIQPAELGDSAVYLCASSLVAITGEKQYFGPGTRLTVT.

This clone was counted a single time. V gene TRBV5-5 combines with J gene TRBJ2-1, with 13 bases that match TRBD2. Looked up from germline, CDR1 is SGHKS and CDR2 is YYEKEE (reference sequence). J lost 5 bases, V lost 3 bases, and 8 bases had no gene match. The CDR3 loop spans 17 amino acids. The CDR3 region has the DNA TGTGCCAGCAGCTCGAGACTAGCGGGGGGCACTAACAATGAGCAGTTCTTC. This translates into CASSSRLAGGTNNEQFF.

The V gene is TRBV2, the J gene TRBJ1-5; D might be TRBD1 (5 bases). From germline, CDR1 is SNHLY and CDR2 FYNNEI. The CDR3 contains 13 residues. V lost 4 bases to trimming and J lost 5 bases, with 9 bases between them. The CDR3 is CASSAQVHQPQHF. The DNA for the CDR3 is TGTGCCAGCAGTGCACAGGTGCATCAGCCCCAGCATTTT.

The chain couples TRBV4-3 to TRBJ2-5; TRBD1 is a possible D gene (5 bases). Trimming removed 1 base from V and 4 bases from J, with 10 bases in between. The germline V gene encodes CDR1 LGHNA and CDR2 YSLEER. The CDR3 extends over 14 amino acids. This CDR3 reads CASSQGRAGETQYF. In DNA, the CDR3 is TGCGCCAGCAGCCAAGGCAGGGCCGGAGAGACCCAGTACTTC.

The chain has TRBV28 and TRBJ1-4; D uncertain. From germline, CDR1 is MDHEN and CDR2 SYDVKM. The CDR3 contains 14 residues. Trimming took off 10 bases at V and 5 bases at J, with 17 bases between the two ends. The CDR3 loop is CATKTANWNEKLFF. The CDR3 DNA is TGTGCCACGAAGACCGCCAACTGGAATGAAAAACTGTTTTTT.

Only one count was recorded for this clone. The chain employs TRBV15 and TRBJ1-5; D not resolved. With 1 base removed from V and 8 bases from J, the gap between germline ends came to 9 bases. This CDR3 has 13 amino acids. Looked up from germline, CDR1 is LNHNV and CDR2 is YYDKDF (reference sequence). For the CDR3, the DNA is TGTGCCACCAGCAGAGGCTTGAAGGAGCCCCAGCATTTT. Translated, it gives CATSRGLKEPQHF.

The CDR3 coding sequence is TGTGCCAGTAGTTTCCAGGGACACACCGGGGAGCTGTTTTTT. It yields the protein CASSFQGHTGELFF. This chain connects TRBV19 to TRBJ2-2; D tentatively fits TRBD1 or TRBD2 (5 bases each). In germline, CDR1 is LNHDA, CDR2 SQIVND (reference sequence). V was shortened by 5 bases and J by 3 bases, with 10 bases between the two germline ends. CDR3 size: 14 residues.

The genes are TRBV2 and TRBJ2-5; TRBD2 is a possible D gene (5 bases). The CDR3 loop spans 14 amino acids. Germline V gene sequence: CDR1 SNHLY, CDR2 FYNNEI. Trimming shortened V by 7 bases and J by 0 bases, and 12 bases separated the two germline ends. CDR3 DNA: TGTGCCAGCAAGGCCAGCGGATACCAAGAGACCCAGTACTTC. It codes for CASKASGYQETQYF.

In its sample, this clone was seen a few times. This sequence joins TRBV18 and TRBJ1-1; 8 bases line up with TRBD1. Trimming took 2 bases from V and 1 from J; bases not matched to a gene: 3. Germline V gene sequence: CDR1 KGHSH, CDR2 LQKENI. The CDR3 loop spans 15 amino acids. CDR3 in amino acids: CASSPRTGRNTEAFF. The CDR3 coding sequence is TGTGCCAGCTCACCAAGGACAGGGAGGAACACTGAAGCTTTCTTT.

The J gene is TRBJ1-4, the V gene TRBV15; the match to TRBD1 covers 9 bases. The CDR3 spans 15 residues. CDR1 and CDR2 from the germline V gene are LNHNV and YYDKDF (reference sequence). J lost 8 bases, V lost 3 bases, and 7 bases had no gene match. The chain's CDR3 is CATSSTGGWEEKLFF. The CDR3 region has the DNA TGTGCCACCAGCAGTACAGGGGGCTGGGAGGAAAAACTGTTTTTT. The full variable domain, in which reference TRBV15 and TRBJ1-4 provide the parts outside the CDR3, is DAMVIQNPRYQVTQFGKPVTLSCSQTLNHNVMYWYQQKSSQAPKLLFHYYDKDFNNEADTPDNFQSRRPNTSFCFLDIRSPGLGDTAMYLCATSSTGGWEEKLFFGSGTQLSVL.

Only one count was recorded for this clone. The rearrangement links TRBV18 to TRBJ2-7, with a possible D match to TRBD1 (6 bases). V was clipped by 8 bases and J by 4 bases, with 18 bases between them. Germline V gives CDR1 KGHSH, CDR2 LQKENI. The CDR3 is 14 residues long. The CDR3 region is CASPGAGRIYEQYF. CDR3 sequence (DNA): TGTGCCAGCCCAGGGGCAGGCAGGATTTACGAGCAGTACTTC.

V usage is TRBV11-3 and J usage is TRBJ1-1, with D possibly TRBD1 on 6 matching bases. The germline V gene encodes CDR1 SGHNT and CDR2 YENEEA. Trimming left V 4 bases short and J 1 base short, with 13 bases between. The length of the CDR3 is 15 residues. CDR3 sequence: CASSSTTGSNTEAFF. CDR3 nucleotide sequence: TGTGCCAGCAGCTCGACGACAGGATCGAACACTGAAGCTTTCTTT.

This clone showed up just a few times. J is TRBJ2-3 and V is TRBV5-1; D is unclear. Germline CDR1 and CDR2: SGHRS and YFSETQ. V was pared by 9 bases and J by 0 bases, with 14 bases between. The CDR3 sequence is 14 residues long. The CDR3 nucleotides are TGCGCCACCGCGGTGACCGGTAGCACAGATACGCAGTATTTT. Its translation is CATAVTGSTDTQYF.